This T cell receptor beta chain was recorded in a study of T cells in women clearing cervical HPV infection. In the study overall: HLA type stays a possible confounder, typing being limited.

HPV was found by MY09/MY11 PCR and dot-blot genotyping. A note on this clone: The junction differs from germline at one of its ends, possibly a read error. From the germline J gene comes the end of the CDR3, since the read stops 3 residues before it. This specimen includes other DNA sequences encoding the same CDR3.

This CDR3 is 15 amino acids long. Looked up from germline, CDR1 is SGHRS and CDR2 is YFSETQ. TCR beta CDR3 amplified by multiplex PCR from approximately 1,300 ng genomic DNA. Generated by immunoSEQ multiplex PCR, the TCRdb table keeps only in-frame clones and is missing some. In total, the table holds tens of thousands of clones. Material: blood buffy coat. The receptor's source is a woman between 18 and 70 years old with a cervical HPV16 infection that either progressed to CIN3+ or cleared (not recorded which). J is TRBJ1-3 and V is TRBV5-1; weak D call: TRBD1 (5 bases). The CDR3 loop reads CASSQGWGGRNTIYF. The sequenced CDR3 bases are TGCGCCAGCAGCCAGGGTTGGGGAGGTCGGAACACA.